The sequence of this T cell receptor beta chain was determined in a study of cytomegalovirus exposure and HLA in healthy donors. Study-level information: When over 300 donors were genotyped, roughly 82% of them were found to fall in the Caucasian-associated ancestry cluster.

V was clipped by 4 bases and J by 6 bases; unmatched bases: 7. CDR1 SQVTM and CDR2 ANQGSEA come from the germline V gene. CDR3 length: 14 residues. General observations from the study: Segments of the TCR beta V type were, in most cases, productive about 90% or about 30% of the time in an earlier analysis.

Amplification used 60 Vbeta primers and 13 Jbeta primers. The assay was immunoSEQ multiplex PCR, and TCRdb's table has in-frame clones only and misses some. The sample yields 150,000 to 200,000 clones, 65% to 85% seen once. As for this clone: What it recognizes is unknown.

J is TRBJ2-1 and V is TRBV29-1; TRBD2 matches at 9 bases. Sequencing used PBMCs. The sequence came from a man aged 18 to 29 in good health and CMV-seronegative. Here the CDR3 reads CSVGRREGVNEQFF. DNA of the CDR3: TGCAGCGTTGGGAGGCGGGAGGGTGTCAATGAGCAGTTCTTC.